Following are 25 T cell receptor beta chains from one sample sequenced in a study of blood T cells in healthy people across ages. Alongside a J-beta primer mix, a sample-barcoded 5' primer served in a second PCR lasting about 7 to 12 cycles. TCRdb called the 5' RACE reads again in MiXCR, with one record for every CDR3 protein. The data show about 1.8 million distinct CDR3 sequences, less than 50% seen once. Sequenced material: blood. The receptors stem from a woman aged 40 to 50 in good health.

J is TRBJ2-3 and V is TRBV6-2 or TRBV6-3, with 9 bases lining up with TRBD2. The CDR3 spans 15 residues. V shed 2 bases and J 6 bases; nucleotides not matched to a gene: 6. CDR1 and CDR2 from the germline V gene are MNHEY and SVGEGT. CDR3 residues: CASSYIGTSSDTQYF. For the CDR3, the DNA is TGTGCCAGCAGTTACATTGGGACTAGCAGCGATACGCAGTATTTT.

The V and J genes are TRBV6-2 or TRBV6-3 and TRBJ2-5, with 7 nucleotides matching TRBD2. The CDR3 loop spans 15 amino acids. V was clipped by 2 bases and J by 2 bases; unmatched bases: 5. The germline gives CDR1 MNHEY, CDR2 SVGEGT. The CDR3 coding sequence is TGTGCCAGCAGTTACGGGCGGGGGTTTCAAGAGACCCAGTACTTC. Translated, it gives CASSYGRGFQETQYF.

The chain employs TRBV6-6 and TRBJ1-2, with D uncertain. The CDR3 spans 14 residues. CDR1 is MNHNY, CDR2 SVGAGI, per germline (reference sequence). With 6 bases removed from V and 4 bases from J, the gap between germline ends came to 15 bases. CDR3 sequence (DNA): TGTGCCAGCAGAACGTCCGCGGAACTCTATGGCTACACCTTC. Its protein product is CASRTSAELYGYTF.

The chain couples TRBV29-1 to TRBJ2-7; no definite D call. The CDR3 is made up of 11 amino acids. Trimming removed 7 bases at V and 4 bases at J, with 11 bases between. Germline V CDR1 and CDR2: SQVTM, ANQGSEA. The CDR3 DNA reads TGCAGCGGTGCCCTGGGGTACGAGCAGTACTTC. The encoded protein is CSGALGYEQYF.

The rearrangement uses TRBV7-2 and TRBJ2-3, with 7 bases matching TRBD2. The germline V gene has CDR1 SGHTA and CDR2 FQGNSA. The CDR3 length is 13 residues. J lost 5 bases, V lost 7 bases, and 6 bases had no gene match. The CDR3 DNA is TGTGCCAGCAACCTACGCGGGGGAGATACGCAGTATTTT. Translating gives CASNLRGGDTQYF.

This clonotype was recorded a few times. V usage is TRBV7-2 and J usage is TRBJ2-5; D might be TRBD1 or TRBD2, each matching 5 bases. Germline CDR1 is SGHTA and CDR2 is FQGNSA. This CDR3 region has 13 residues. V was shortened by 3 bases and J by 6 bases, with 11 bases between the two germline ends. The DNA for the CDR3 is TGTGCCAGCAGCTTTCGCAGGGAGAAGACCCAGTACTTC. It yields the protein CASSFRREKTQYF.

In DNA, the CDR3 is TGTGCCAGCAGTTACTCGAATGTACAAGAGACCCAGTACTTC. It codes for CASSYSNVQETQYF. V usage is TRBV6-2 or TRBV6-3 and J usage is TRBJ2-4; D gene ambiguous. The J call could be wrong; TRBJ2-5 is a better fit for the DNA end. The CDR3 consists of 14 residues. From germline, CDR1 is MNHEY and CDR2 SVGEGT.

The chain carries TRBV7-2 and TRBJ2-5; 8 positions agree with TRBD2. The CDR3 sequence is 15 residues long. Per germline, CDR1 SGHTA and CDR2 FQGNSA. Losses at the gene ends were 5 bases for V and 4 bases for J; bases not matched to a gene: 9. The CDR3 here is CASSPGLAAVETQYF. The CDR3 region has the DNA TGTGCCAGCAGCCCTGGACTAGCCGCAGTAGAGACCCAGTACTTC.

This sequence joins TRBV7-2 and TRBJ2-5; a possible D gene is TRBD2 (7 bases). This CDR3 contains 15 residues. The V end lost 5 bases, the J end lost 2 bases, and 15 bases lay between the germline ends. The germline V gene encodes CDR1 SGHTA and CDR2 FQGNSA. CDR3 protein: CASSLRGGWQETQYF. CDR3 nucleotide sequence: TGTGCCAGCAGCCTGAGGGGGGGGTGGCAAGAGACCCAGTACTTC.

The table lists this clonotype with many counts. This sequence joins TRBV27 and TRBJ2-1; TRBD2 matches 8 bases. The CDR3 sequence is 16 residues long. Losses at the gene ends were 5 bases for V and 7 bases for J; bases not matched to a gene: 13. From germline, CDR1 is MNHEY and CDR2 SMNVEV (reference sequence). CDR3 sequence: CASSPGGGPSTNEQFF. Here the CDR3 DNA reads TGTGCCAGCAGTCCCGGGGGGGGGCCTTCTACGAATGAGCAGTTCTTC.

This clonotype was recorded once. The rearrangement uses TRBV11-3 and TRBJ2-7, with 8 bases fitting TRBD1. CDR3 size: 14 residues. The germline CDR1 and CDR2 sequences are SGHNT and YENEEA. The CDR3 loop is CAARGGQGTYEQYF. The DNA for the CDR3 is TGTGCAGCAAGAGGCGGACAGGGTACCTACGAGCAGTACTTC. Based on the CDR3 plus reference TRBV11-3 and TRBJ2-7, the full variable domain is EAGVVQSPRYKIIEKKQPVAFWCNPISGHNTLYWYLQNLGQGPELLIRYENEEAVDDSQLPKDRFSAERLKGVDSTLKIQPAELGDSAVYLCAARGGQGTYEQYFGPGTRLTVT.

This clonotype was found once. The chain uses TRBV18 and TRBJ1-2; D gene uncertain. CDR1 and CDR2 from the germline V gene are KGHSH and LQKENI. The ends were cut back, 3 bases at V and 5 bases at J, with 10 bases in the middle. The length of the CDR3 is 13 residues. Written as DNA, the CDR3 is TGTGCCAGCTCACCGACTACAAAGTATGGCTACACCTTC. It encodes CASSPTTKYGYTF.

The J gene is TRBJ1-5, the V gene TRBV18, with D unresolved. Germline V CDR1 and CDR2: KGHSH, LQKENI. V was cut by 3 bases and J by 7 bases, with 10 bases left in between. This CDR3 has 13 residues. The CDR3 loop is CASSPSRGQPQHF. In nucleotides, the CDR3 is TGTGCCAGCTCACCCTCGAGAGGACAGCCCCAGCATTTT.

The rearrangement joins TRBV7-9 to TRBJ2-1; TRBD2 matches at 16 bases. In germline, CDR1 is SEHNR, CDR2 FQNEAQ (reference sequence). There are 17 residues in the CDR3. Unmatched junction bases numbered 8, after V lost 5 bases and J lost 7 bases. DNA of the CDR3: TGTGCCAGCAGCGAGGGACTAGCGGGGGGGCCCTTGAATGAGCAGTTCTTC. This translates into CASSEGLAGGPLNEQFF.

In DNA form, the CDR3 reads TGCAGTGCCAGTGAGGAGACAGGCCTGCAAGAGACCCAGTACTTC. It is translated as CSASEETGLQETQYF. The rearrangement uses TRBV20-1 and TRBJ2-5; possible D gene TRBD1, 6 bases. CDR3 length: 15 amino acids. With 6 bases removed from V and 2 bases from J, the gap between germline ends came to 19 bases. From germline, CDR1 is DFQATT and CDR2 SNEGSKA (reference sequence).

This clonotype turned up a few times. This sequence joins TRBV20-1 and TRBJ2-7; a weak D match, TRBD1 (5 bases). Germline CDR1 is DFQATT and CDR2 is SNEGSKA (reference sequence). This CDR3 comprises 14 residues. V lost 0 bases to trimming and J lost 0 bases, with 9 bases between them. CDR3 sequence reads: CSARDLQVSYEQYF. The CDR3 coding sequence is TGCAGTGCTAGAGATCTACAGGTCTCCTACGAGCAGTACTTC.

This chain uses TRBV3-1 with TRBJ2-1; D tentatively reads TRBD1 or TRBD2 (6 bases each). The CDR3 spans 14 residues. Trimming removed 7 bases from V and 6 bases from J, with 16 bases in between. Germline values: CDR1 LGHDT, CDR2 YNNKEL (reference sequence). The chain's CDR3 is CASNLRGAANEQFF. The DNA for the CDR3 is TGTGCCAGCAACCTTAGGGGGGCGGCCAATGAGCAGTTCTTC.

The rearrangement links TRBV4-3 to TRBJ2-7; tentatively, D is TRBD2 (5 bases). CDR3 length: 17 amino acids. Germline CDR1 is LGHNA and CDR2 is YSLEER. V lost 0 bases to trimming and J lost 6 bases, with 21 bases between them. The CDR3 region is CASSQDGNPSLDPEQYF. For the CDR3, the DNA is TGCGCCAGCAGCCAAGACGGGAACCCCTCGCTGGACCCCGAGCAGTACTTC.

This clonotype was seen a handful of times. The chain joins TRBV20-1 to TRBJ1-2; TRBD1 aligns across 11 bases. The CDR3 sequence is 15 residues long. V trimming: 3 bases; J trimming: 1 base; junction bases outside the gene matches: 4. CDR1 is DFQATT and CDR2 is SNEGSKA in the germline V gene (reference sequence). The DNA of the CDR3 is TGCAGTGCTAGGGACAGGGGGCTCCTTAACTATGGCTACACCTTC. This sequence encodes CSARDRGLLNYGYTF.

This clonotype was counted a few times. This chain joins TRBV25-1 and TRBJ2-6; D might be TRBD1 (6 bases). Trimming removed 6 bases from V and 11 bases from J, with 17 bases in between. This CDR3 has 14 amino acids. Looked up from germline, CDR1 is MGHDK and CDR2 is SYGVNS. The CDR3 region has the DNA TGTGCCAGCAGCCCGATATGGGGGCAGGACGTCCTGACTTTC. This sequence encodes CASSPIWGQDVLTF.

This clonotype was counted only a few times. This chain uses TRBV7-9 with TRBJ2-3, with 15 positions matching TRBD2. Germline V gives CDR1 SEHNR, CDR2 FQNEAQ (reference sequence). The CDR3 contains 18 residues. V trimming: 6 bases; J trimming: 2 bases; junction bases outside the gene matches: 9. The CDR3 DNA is TGTGCCAGCAGACCCGGACTAGCGGGGGGGCCGAACACAGATACGCAGTATTTT. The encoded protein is CASRPGLAGGPNTDTQYF. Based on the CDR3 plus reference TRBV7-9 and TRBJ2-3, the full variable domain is DTGVSQNPRHKITKRGQNVTFRCDPISEHNRLYWYRQTLGQGPEFLTYFQNEAQLEKSRLLSDRFSAERPKGSFSTLEIQRTEQGDSAMYLCASRPGLAGGPNTDTQYFGPGTRLTVL.

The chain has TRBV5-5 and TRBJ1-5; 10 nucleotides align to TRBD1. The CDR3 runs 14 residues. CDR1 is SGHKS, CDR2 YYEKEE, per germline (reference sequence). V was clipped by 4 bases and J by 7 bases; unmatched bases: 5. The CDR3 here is CASSLTGGTQPQHF. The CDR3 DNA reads TGTGCCAGCAGCCTGACAGGGGGCACCCAGCCCCAGCATTTT.

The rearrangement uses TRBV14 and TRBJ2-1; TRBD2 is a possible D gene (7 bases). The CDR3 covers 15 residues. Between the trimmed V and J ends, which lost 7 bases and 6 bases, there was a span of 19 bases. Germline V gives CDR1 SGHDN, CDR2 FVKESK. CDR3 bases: TGTGCCAGCACCGAGGGGGGGTTGGCCTTCAATGAGCAGTTCTTC. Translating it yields CASTEGGLAFNEQFF.

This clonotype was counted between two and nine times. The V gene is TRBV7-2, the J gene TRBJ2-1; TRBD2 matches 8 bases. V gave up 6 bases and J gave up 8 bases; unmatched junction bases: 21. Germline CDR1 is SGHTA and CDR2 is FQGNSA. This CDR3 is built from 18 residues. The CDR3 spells CASRPFWRGESGRHEQFF. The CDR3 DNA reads TGTGCCAGCAGACCGTTCTGGCGGGGGGAGTCAGGACGACATGAGCAGTTCTTC.

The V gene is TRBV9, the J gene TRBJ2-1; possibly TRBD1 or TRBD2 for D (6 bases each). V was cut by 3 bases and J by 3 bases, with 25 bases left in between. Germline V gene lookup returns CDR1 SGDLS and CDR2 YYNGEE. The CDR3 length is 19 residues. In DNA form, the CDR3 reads TGTGCCAGCAGCGCCGGAACGGGGGCCCCCTTAGGGGGCTACAATGAGCAGTTCTTC. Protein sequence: CASSAGTGAPLGGYNEQFF.